This paragraph reports one T cell receptor (beta chain). The CDR3 is made up of 17 amino acids. The ends were cut back, 0 bases at V and 4 bases at J, with 16 bases in the middle. Per germline, CDR1 SGHTA and CDR2 FQGNSA. This sample is drawn from a study of blood T cell repertoires in COVID-19. Here immunoSEQ multiplex PCR was the method, and the copy in TCRdb shows in-frame clones only, minus some. The sample has about 180,000 clones, about 86% seen once. This sequence was found in a woman between 65 and 79 years old with COVID-19, enrolled during active disease. The specimen was peripheral blood. V and J are TRBV7-2 and TRBJ2-1, with a possible D match to TRBD1 (6 bases). This CDR3 is CASSLARGFDLYNEQFF. The CDR3 bases are TGTGCCAGCAGCTTAGCAAGGGGGTTTGATTTGTACAATGAGCAGTTCTTC.